This TCR beta chain stems from a study of blood T cell repertoires in COVID-19. Study summary: Sites in the United States, Italy and Spain provided acute and convalescent COVID-19 samples. Sources were T cells, B-cell-depleted T cells, or PBMCs; the material itself was cDNA or gDNA.

Clones were read by immunoSEQ multiplex PCR, and TCRdb kept only the in-frame ones, dropping some. The sample holds 55,000 to 75,000 clones; 65% to 85% are singletons and the top ten take roughly a fifth. CDR1 is MNHNS, CDR2 SASEGT, per germline. The CDR3 loop spans 16 amino acids. The germline V and J ends were trimmed by 0 bases and 11 bases, with 19 bases remaining between them. The TCR sequence derives from an elderly man with active or convalescent COVID-19. The chain is built from TRBV6-1 and TRBJ2-2; possible D gene TRBD1, 5 bases. Sample: peripheral blood. The CDR3 sequence: CASSEALGQGPFELFF. The CDR3 DNA is TGTGCCAGCAGTGAAGCGCTTGGCCAGGGCCCATTCGAGCTGTTTTTT.